These T cell receptor beta chains were read from a single sample in a study of cytomegalovirus exposure and HLA in healthy donors. Generated by immunoSEQ multiplex PCR, the TCRdb table keeps only in-frame clones and is missing some. The table shows fewer than 400,000 clones, with roughly 86% occurring only once. Sequencing used PBMCs. Every receptor here comes from a man aged 30 to 45 in good health and CMV-seronegative. Each CDR3 is given with its conserved first and last residue. Fields, in order: V gene, clone size, J gene, D gene, CDR3 DNA, CDR3 protein. A D gene is named only where the DNA matches it firmly. Not every row has a clone size; where given, it reads once, few, many or a size class.

TRBV19	-	TRBJ1-1	TRBD1	TGTGCCAGTAGTGGTTCTAGGACAGGCCGGAACACTGAAGCTTTCTTT	CASSGSRTGRNTEAFF
TRBV9	-	TRBJ2-5	TRBD1	TGTGCCAGCAGCATAGACAGGGATGAGACCCAGTACTTC	CASSIDRDETQYF
TRBV21-1	-	TRBJ1-1	-	TGTGCCAGCAGCAAAGTAAGTTCGAGGGACAGGGGTAAGGGCACTGAAGCTTTCTTT	CASSKVSSRDRGKGTEAFF
TRBV9	-	TRBJ2-5	-	TGTGCCAGCAGCGTAGGAGGTAGCGGAGTAGAGACCCAGTACTTC	CASSVGGSGVETQYF
TRBV18	-	TRBJ2-7	TRBD2	TGTGCCAGCTCGCCCGGGCGGCGGGGGGGCCGGGACGAGCAGTACTTC	CASSPGRRGGRDEQYF
TRBV30	-	TRBJ2-3	-	TGTGCCTGCGGGCTTGATGGGGGGGGCGGAGATACGCAGTATTTT	CACGLDGGGGDTQYF
TRBV6-5	-	TRBJ2-7	-	TGTGCCAGCAGTTACTCGAACTCCGAGCAGTACTTC	CASSYSNSEQYF
TRBV4-2	-	TRBJ2-3	-	TGTGCCAGCAGCCAAGAAACAGGGTACTACACAGATACGCAGTATTTT	CASSQETGYYTDTQYF
TRBV5-4	-	TRBJ2-4	-	TGTGCCAGCAGTTGGGGCGGTGGAGGGGCCAAAAACATTCAGTACTTC	CASSWGGGGAKNIQYF
TRBV10-3	-	TRBJ1-2	TRBD1	TGTGCCATCAGTGGCGGGACAGGGGGCTACACCTTC	CAISGGTGGYTF
TRBV6-5	-	TRBJ2-2	-	TGTGCCAGCAGTCAGCGACGGCAGACCGGGGAGCTGTTTTTT	CASSQRRQTGELFF
TRBV6-1	few	TRBJ2-2	TRBD1	TGTGCCAGCAGCAGACAGGGGATCACCGGGGAGCTGTTTTTT	CASSRQGITGELFF
TRBV7-2	-	TRBJ2-2	-	TGTGCCAGCAGCGCCTCAGGGAACCGGTGGGAGCTGTTTTTT	CASSASGNRWELFF
TRBV2	-	TRBJ2-7	TRBD1	TGTGCCAGCAGTGAGGACAGGGCAGGTGTCTACGAGCAGTACTTC	CASSEDRAGVYEQYF
TRBV4-1	-	TRBJ1-6	TRBD1	TGCGCCAGCAGCTACAGGGGGAAGGGGTCACCCCTCCACTTT	CASSYRGKGSPLHF
TRBV27	-	TRBJ2-1	-	TGTGCCAGCAGTTTAATCGCCCCCGGTTCAGGGAACTACAATGAGCAGTTCTTC	CASSLIAPGSGNYNEQFF
TRBV5-6	-	TRBJ2-5	-	TGTGCCAGCAGCCGAAGGACTATACCCCAAGAGACCCAGTACTTC	CASSRRTIPQETQYF
TRBV28	-	TRBJ1-2	TRBD1	TGTGCCAGCAGTCAGGGACAGGCGAACTATGGCTACACCTTC	CASSQGQANYGYTF
TRBV12-5	-	TRBJ1-3	TRBD1	TGTGCTAGTGGCACCGGGACAGGGGCAAACTTCACTGGAAACACCATATATTTT	CASGTGTGANFTGNTIYF
TRBV5-1	-	TRBJ2-5	-	TGCGCCAGCAGCTTGGGGCAGGGGCGCGAGACCCAGTACTTC	CASSLGQGRETQYF
TRBV7-2	-	TRBJ1-1	-	TGTGCCAGCACCTCTTTCGGGATGAAAACGGGGAACACTGAAGCTTTCTTT	CASTSFGMKTGNTEAFF
TRBV7-2	-	TRBJ2-7	-	TGTGCCAGCAGCTTAAATGGACGGACGGGGGAGCAGTACTTC	CASSLNGRTGEQYF
TRBV7-9	-	TRBJ2-7	-	TGTGCCAGCAGCCCAAGGACAGCCTACGAGCAGTACTTC	CASSPRTAYEQYF
TRBV5-4	-	TRBJ1-6	-	TGTGCCAGCAGCCCCCGGAGGGGGGGGCTATCACCCCTCCACTTT	CASSPRRGGLSPLHF
TRBV10-1	once	TRBJ2-7	TRBD2	TGCGCCAGCAGTCGAGGGACTAGCGGGGGGCACGAGCAGTACTTC	CASSRGTSGGHEQYF
TRBV30	-	TRBJ1-1	-	TGTGCCTGGAGCCCGCTAACGTATTTTTTTTCTGAAGCTTTCTTT	CAWSPLTYFFSEAFF
TRBV7-9	-	TRBJ2-1	-	TGTGCCAGCACCTCCCGGGGACAACTGGATGAGCAGTTCTTC	CASTSRGQLDEQFF
TRBV7-2	once	TRBJ1-3	-	TGTGCCAGCAGCTCTGGGGCAGGGTACTCTGGAAACACCATATATTTT	CASSSGAGYSGNTIYF
TRBV5-3	-	TRBJ1-2	-	TGTGCCAGAAGCTTGGGGGCCCGGGAAACTAACTATGGCTACACCTTC	CARSLGARETNYGYTF
TRBV11-2	-	TRBJ2-1	TRBD2	TGTGCCAGCAGCCCACCGGGGCCCGGGGGGGGTGAGCAGTTCTTC	CASSPPGPGGGEQFF
TRBV7-7	-	TRBJ2-2	TRBD2	TGTGCCAGCAGCTTAGATCGGGGGGCCGGGGAGCTGTTTTTT	CASSLDRGAGELFF
TRBV19	few	TRBJ2-7	-	TGTGCCAGTAGTATAGGAGTGGGGACTGACGAGCAGTACTTC	CASSIGVGTDEQYF
TRBV11-2	-	TRBJ1-1	-	TGTGCCAGCAGCTCCTATATCTCAGGGTTCACTGAAGCTTTCTTT	CASSSYISGFTEAFF
TRBV6-5	-	TRBJ1-4	-	TGTGCCAGCAGTTATGAGTACAGGAGCATTAATGAAAAACTGTTTTTT	CASSYEYRSINEKLFF
TRBV11-2	once	TRBJ2-7	TRBD1	TGTGCCAGCAGCTTCATTAGTGGGACAGGGCCCTACGAGCAGTACTTC	CASSFISGTGPYEQYF
TRBV10-3	-	TRBJ1-6	-	TGTGCCATCAACCCTATATACTCACCCCTCCACTTT	CAINPIYSPLHF
TRBV23-1	-	TRBJ2-1	TRBD1	TGCGCCAGCAGTCACCGCGTTAAGGACAGGGAGCAGTTCTTC	CASSHRVKDREQFF
TRBV4-1	-	TRBJ1-2	TRBD1	TGCGCCAGCAGCCAAGGCCCTCAGACAGGGGGGCTTGGCTACACCTTC	CASSQGPQTGGLGYTF
TRBV15	-	TRBJ2-7	TRBD1	TGTGCCACCAGCAGACGACAGGGACAGGGGTCCTACGAGCAGTACTTC	CATSRRQGQGSYEQYF
TRBV4-1	-	TRBJ2-7	-	TGCGCCAGCAGCCAAGGGGGGGACCCTCGCTACGAGCAGTACTTC	CASSQGGDPRYEQYF
TRBV27	-	TRBJ2-2	TRBD2	TGTGCCTCCGGGCGGGGGTTCACCGGGGAGCTGTTTTTT	CASGRGFTGELFF
TRBV5-1	-	TRBJ1-4	-	TGCGCCAGCAGCTTGGCCAAACAGGCGCGCCTATGGAAACTGTTTTTT	CASSLAKQARLWKLFF
TRBV5-1	-	TRBJ2-6	-	TGCGCCAGCAGCTTAAACAGGCTAACTGGGGCCAACGTCCTGACTTTC	CASSLNRLTGANVLTF
TRBV6-5	-	TRBJ1-2	-	TGTGCCAGCAGTTATTCCCCCAGGGTATTGGGTGGCTACACCTTC	CASSYSPRVLGGYTF
TRBV19	-	TRBJ2-5	-	TGTGCCAGTAGTATGAGCCGGAGACCAGAGACCCAGTACTTC	CASSMSRRPETQYF
TRBV7-9	-	TRBJ1-1	-	TGTGCCAGCAGGCCTGGGAGCAACACTGAAGCTTTCTTT	CASRPGSNTEAFF